This TCR beta chain was recorded in a study of blood T cells in healthy people across ages. Trimming left V 4 bases short and J 3 bases short, with 10 bases between. Germline-derived CDR1 and CDR2 are MNHEY and SMNVEV (reference sequence). This CDR3 has 13 amino acids. The authors ran a second PCR of 7 to 11 cycles using a sample-barcoded 5' primer and a J-beta primer mix. Each cDNA molecule carried a tag from a template-switch adaptor that contained 12 random nucleotides. Each CDR3 protein gets one entry after TCRdb re-called the 5' RACE reads with MiXCR. The sample contains 1.5 million to 2 million distinct CDR3 sequences, 28% of which appear only once. This clonotype showed up just a few times. Its antigen is currently unknown. Isolated per sample were at least 6.5 million PBMCs. Whole-study results and caveats: The unsorted PBMCs prevented any conclusive comparison of naive versus antigen-experienced cells.

This sequence was found in a young woman in good health. The sample was blood. The chain is built from TRBV27 and TRBJ2-7; D is uncertain. The CDR3 coding sequence is TGTGCCAGCAGTTCCAGAGCTATCTACGAGCAGTACTTC. Translated, it gives CASSSRAIYEQYF.